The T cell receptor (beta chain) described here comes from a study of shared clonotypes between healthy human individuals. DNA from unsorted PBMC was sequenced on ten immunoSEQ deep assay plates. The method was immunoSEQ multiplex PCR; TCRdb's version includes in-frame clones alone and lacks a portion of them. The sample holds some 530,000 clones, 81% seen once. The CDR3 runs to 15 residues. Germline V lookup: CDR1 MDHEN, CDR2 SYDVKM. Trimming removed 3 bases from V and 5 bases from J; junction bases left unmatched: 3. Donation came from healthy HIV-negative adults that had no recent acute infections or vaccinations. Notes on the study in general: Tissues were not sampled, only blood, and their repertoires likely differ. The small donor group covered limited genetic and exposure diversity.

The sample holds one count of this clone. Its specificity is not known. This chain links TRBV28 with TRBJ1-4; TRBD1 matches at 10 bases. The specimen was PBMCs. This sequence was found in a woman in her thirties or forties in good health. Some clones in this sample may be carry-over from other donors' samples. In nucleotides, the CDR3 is TGTGCCAGCAGTTTTCCGGGACAGGGGAATGAAAAACTGTTTTTT. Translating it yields CASSFPGQGNEKLFF.